This T cell receptor beta chain originates from a study of blood T cells in healthy people across ages. This clonotype was observed a few times. The CDR3 totals 13 residues. V was trimmed by 7 bases and J by 2 bases, leaving 9 bases between them. The germline CDR1 and CDR2 sequences are SNHLY and FYNNEI. They isolated at least 7 million PBMCs from each sample. A J-beta primer mix and a sample-barcoded 5' primer were used in a second PCR of about 6 to 12 cycles. TCRdb re-called the 5' RACE reads with MiXCR, one entry per CDR3 protein. Among approximately 770,000 distinct CDR3 sequences listed, roughly 64% were seen once.

The chain recombines TRBV2 with TRBJ2-1; tentatively, D is TRBD2 (5 bases). Source material: blood. This receptor was identified in a man in his thirties or forties in good health. The DNA for the CDR3 is TGTGCCAGCAACGGGGAAACCTACAATGAGCAGTTCTTC. Translation: CASNGETYNEQFF.